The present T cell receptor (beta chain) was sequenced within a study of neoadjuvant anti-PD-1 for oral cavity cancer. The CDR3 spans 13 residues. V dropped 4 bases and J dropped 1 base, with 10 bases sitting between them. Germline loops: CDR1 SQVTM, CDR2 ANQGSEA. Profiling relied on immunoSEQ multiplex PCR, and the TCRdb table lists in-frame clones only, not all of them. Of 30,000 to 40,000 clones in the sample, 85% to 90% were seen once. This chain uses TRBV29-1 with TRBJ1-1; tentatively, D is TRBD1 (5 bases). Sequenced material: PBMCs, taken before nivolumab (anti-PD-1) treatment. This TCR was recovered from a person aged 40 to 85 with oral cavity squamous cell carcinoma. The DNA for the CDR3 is TGCAGCGTTGTCGGACAAACGAACACTGAAGCTTTCTTT. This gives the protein CSVVGQTNTEAFF.